This TCR beta chain derives from a study of T cells after yellow fever vaccination. Study-wide context: It was SMART-Seq v4 Ultra Low Input that prepared the fractions with low cell numbers.

Trimming took 6 bases from V and 9 from J; bases not matched to a gene: 8. The CDR3 totals 14 residues. The V gene's germline CDR1 is SNHLY and CDR2 FYNNEI. Findings and limits, study-wide: Relatively few clonotypes were ones that appeared in both CD4 and CD8 compartments.

Concerning this clonotype itself: The target antigen is unknown.

Making TCR cDNA involved 5'RACE template switching, which added UMIs and a universal primer site. TCRdb fed the 5' RACE reads into MiXCR, producing one record per CDR3 protein. The data contain 180,000 or so distinct CDR3 sequences, approximately 11% of them singletons. The sample here was CD8+ T cells sorted from PBMCs, taken 15 days after the yellow fever booster vaccination. The TCR comes from a man between 18 and 29 years old who received the YFV17D yellow fever vaccine. This chain connects TRBV2 to TRBJ2-1, with 10 positions matching TRBD2. This CDR3 reads CASRGTSVGGEQFF. CDR3 coding DNA: TGTGCCAGCAGGGGGACTAGCGTGGGTGGTGAGCAGTTCTTC.